This T cell receptor (beta chain) was documented in a study of human T cells and chemical hapten exposure. The sample's time point: patch test 1, 2 weeks after DPC sensitization. This sample's treatment: therapeutic diphenylcyclopropenone sensitization with weekly scalp DPC. TCRdb redid the calling of the RACE reads with MiXCR, one entry per CDR3 protein. The table has roughly 82,000 distinct CDR3 sequences, approximately 10% seen once. Germline V gives CDR1 GTSNPN, CDR2 SVGIG (reference sequence). The CDR3 covers 13 residues. The V and J ends lost 0 bases and 2 bases respectively, with 7 bases between them.

The receptor comes from a woman in her sixties or seventies with alopecia areata. Some clones in this sample may be carry-over from other donors' samples. The chain links TRBV30 to TRBJ2-5, with a weak D call TRBD1 (6 bases). Sequencing was performed on whole blood, taken in connection with sensitization to the hapten diphenylcyclopropenone (DPC). The CDR3 coding sequence is TGTGCCTGGAGTGTAGACAGGCAAGAGACCCAGTACTTC. This sequence encodes CAWSVDRQETQYF.